This TCR beta chain derives from a study of blood T cells in healthy people across ages. Findings and caveats of the study: More naive CD4+ cells and higher diversity marked long-lived donors relative to aged donors.

In regard to this clonotype: What it recognizes is unknown.

The CDR3 is 11 residues long. Trimming took 5 bases from V and 13 from J, leaving 12 bases between them. Germline CDR1 is SGHTA and CDR2 is FQGNSA. Then a second PCR, running about 6 to 12 cycles, was carried out with a sample-barcoded 5' primer and a J-beta primer mix. Each CDR3 protein is one row after TCRdb ran MiXCR on the 5' RACE reads. The table shows about 1.4 million distinct CDR3 sequences, with around 55% occurring only once. This rearrangement joins TRBV7-2 to TRBJ2-4, with D possibly matching TRBD1 (5 bases). The TCR was taken from a man younger than 30 in good health. Sequences were obtained from blood. CDR3 sequence reads: CASSVTVQQYF. The DNA of the CDR3 is TGTGCCAGCAGCGTGACAGTCCAGCAGTACTTC.